This passage covers 30 T cell receptor beta chains from one sample sequenced in a study of blood T cell repertoires in COVID-19 (dated by TCRdb to the early 2020s). To prepare the library, the immunoSEQ multiplex PCR assay was applied. TCRdb provides this immuneACCESS table in a form limited to in-frame rearrangements. Some clones are lacking; in checked studies, under half of them reflect an unresolved V gene, and why the rest are absent is not known. The sample table lists roughly 360,000 clones, more than 65% of them with a count of one. The ten largest make up 1.1% of the sample. Specimen: peripheral blood. The receptor source for this set is a human donor with acute or convalescent COVID-19. The donor label of this sample is uncertain.

The rearrangement links TRBV27 to TRBJ2-3, with 8 nucleotides matching TRBD2. The CDR3 is made up of 14 amino acids. V lost 11 bases, J lost 0 bases, and 7 bases stayed unmatched. Germline-derived CDR1 and CDR2 are MNHEY and SMNVEV (reference sequence). CDR3 in DNA: TGTGCCTGCCACCCGGGGGGGAGCACAGATACGCAGTATTTT. This encodes CACHPGGSTDTQYF.

J is TRBJ2-7 and V is TRBV27, with D perhaps matching TRBD2 (7 bases). Looked up from germline, CDR1 is MNHEY and CDR2 is SMNVEV (reference sequence). The length of the CDR3 is 15 residues. Trimming cost V 6 bases and J 0 bases, with 15 bases left between them. CDR3 coding DNA: TGTGCCAGCAGGCCCGCGGGGGCTCCCTCCTACGAGCAGTACTTC. This sequence encodes CASRPAGAPSYEQYF.

The chain has TRBV19 and TRBJ2-1; 9 bases are a match to TRBD2. The V gene's germline CDR1 is LNHDA and CDR2 SQIVND (reference sequence). This CDR3 has 14 amino acids. With 6 bases clipped from V and 8 bases from J, the junction kept 8 bases outside the gene matches. The CDR3 DNA reads as TGTGCCAGTAGAAATATAGCGGGAGTCGATGAGCAGTTCTTC. It translates to CASRNIAGVDEQFF.

This sequence joins TRBV28 and TRBJ2-1, with D possibly matching TRBD1 (6 bases). V was cut by 5 bases and J by 3 bases, with 11 bases left in between. The CDR3 has 14 residues. CDR1 is MDHEN, CDR2 SYDVKM, per germline. CDR3 DNA sequence: TGTGCCAGCAGTCTAGACAGGATCTACAATGAGCAGTTCTTC. Translating it yields CASSLDRIYNEQFF. Supplemented by reference TRBV28 and TRBJ2-1, the full variable domain reads DVKVTQSSRYLVKRTGEKVFLECVQDMDHENMFWYRQDPGLGLRLIYFSYDVKMKEKGDIPEGYSVSREKKERFSLILESASTNQTSMYLCASSLDRIYNEQFFGPGTRLTVL.

The chain carries TRBV19 and TRBJ1-1; 8 nucleotides match TRBD1. The length of the CDR3 is 19 residues. Germline trimming cut 7 bases from V and 1 base from J; bases unmatched to any gene: 20. CDR1 LNHDA and CDR2 SQIVND come from the germline V gene (reference sequence). CDR3 sequence reads: CASTSRVGSGGIRNTEAFF. As DNA, the CDR3 is TGTGCCAGTACATCTCGGGTGGGTTCAGGGGGCATTCGGAACACTGAAGCTTTCTTT.

The rearrangement uses TRBV2 and TRBJ1-1, with 7 bases aligning to TRBD1. Germline V gene lookup returns CDR1 SNHLY and CDR2 FYNNEI. This CDR3 is built from 14 residues. With V trimmed by 5 bases and J by 1 base, 4 bases remained unmatched. The CDR3 DNA follows: TGTGCCAGCAGTCTCGACAGGGCGAACACTGAAGCTTTCTTT. Translation: CASSLDRANTEAFF.

This chain joins TRBV14 and TRBJ1-1; D is unresolved. This CDR3 comprises 13 residues. Trimming removed 6 bases at V and 4 bases at J, with 12 bases between. Germline CDR1 and CDR2: SGHDN and FVKESK. CDR3 DNA sequence: TGTGCCAGCAGAATACGGGGAGGCACTGAAGCTTTCTTT. This sequence encodes CASRIRGGTEAFF. The complete variable domain, with remaining parts taken from reference TRBV14 and TRBJ1-1, reads EAGVTQFPSHSVIEKGQTVTLRCDPISGHDNLYWYRRVMGKEIKFLLHFVKESKQDESGMPNNRFLAERTGGTYSTLKVQPAELEDSGVYFCASRIRGGTEAFFGQGTRLTVV.

The chain has TRBV19 and TRBJ1-2; weak D call: TRBD1 (6 bases). Between the trimmed V and J ends, which lost 1 base and 4 bases, there was a span of 16 bases. CDR1 and CDR2 (germline): LNHDA, SQIVND (reference sequence). The CDR3 consists of 16 residues. Written as DNA, the CDR3 is TGTGCCAGTAGTATAGCGTCAGGGACAAAGGTCTATGGCTACACCTTC. Protein: CASSIASGTKVYGYTF.

The rearrangement joins TRBV9 to TRBJ2-7, with D perhaps matching TRBD1 (6 bases). This CDR3 has 15 amino acids. The germline V gene has CDR1 SGDLS and CDR2 YYNGEE. The ends were cut back, 4 bases at V and 1 base at J, with 15 bases in the middle. Here the CDR3 reads CASSRLTGPSYEQYF. The CDR3 DNA follows: TGTGCCAGCAGCCGCCTTACAGGGCCTTCCTACGAGCAGTACTTC.

The genes are TRBV9 and TRBJ2-5; D not certain. This CDR3 is 12 amino acids long. The germline V and J ends were trimmed by 3 bases and 2 bases, with 5 bases remaining between them. Per the germline V gene, CDR1 is SGDLS and CDR2 is YYNGEE. The CDR3 spells CASSASQETQYF. The CDR3, as DNA: TGTGCCAGCAGCGCCTCTCAAGAGACCCAGTACTTC.

CDR3: CASRGGTASGNTIYF. The CDR3, as DNA: TGTGCCAGCAGGGGCGGGACGGCCTCTGGAAACACCATATATTTT. The chain uses TRBV27 and TRBJ1-3; a weak D match, TRBD1 (5 bases). Germline-derived CDR1 and CDR2 are MNHEY and SMNVEV (reference sequence). The CDR3 consists of 15 residues. The V end lost 6 bases, the J end lost 0 bases, and 12 bases lay between the germline ends.

The rearrangement joins TRBV9 to TRBJ2-1; a possible D gene is TRBD1 (5 bases). The CDR3 extends over 13 amino acids. Trimming took 2 bases from V and 8 from J, leaving 11 bases between them. Germline loops: CDR1 SGDLS, CDR2 YYNGEE. The CDR3 protein is CASSVGPKDEQFF. The CDR3 coding sequence is TGTGCCAGCAGCGTGGGGCCGAAAGATGAGCAGTTCTTC.

The V call is TRBV5-1, the J call TRBJ1-2, with 8 bases lining up with TRBD1. Trimming at V came to 0 bases and at J to 6 bases, leaving 7 bases not matched to a gene. The germline gives CDR1 SGHRS, CDR2 YFSETQ. The CDR3 consists of 15 residues. CDR3 protein: CASSLAAGQGNGYTF. The CDR3 coding sequence is TGCGCCAGCAGCTTGGCCGCCGGACAGGGAAATGGCTACACCTTC.

The chain joins TRBV7-8 to TRBJ2-1; D might be TRBD1 (7 bases). There are 17 residues in the CDR3. The germline V gene has CDR1 SGHVS and CDR2 FQNEAQ. Trimming stripped 5 bases from V and 2 bases from J, with 19 bases between. The CDR3 DNA sequence: TGTGCCAGCAGCACCCCTGCCGGGGGACAGACCTACAATGAGCAGTTCTTC. Translating it yields CASSTPAGGQTYNEQFF.

The chain joins TRBV28 to TRBJ2-7; tentative D call: TRBD1 (8 bases). This CDR3 is 15 amino acids long. V was shortened by 6 bases and J by 3 bases, with 18 bases between the two germline ends. Germline V gene sequence: CDR1 MDHEN, CDR2 SYDVKM. The chain's CDR3 is CASRPRGGQVYEQYF. The CDR3 DNA reads TGTGCCAGCAGGCCACGCGGGGGACAGGTCTACGAGCAGTACTTC.

This chain's CDR3 is CAWTGQGGDTIYF. The CDR3, as DNA: TGTGCCTGGACAGGGCAAGGAGGAGACACCATATATTTT. This chain uses TRBV12-3 or TRBV12-4 with TRBJ1-3; TRBD1 matches 8 bases. V lost 11 bases and J lost 8; bases outside the gene matches: 11. The CDR3 runs to 13 residues.

This clone was counted a few times. The gene calls are TRBV7-8 and TRBJ2-3; 8 positions agree with TRBD2. Germline loops: CDR1 SGHVS, CDR2 FQNEAQ. CDR3 length: 16 amino acids. The trim removed 4 bases at V and 2 bases at J, leaving 8 bases unmatched. The CDR3, as DNA: TGTGCCAGCAGCTGGGTGGGAGCGGGGGACACAGATACGCAGTATTTT. This encodes CASSWVGAGDTDTQYF.

DNA for the CDR3: TGTGCCAGCAGCCAAGTGGGTGGGACAGGGGCGACCCAGTACTTC. Translating it yields CASSQVGGTGATQYF. The chain couples TRBV3-1 (or the pseudogene TRBV3-2) to TRBJ2-5, with 10 positions matching TRBD1. Trimming at V came to 1 base and at J to 7 bases, leaving 6 bases not matched to a gene. Germline V gene data show CDR1 as LGHDT and CDR2 as YNNKEL (reference sequence). CDR3 length equals 15 residues.

This clone was counted between two and nine times. The V and J genes are TRBV30 and TRBJ1-5; 11 positions agree with TRBD1. CDR1 and CDR2 (germline): GTSNPN, SVGIG (reference sequence). V dropped 4 bases and J dropped 6; count of bases not matched to a gene: 11. The length of the CDR3 is 16 residues. This CDR3 is CAWTHKGQGASQPQHF. Here the CDR3 DNA reads TGTGCCTGGACTCATAAAGGACAGGGGGCGTCTCAGCCCCAGCATTTT.

The chain couples TRBV7-2 to TRBJ2-3; 10 bases are a match to TRBD2. From germline, CDR1 is SGHTA and CDR2 FQGNSA. The CDR3 loop spans 15 amino acids. Germline trimming cut 4 bases from V and 6 bases from J; bases unmatched to any gene: 7. Here the CDR3 reads CASSWTSGWGDTQYF. The DNA for the CDR3 is TGTGCCAGCAGCTGGACTAGCGGCTGGGGGGATACGCAGTATTTT. Together with reference TRBV7-2 and TRBJ2-3, the CDR3 gives the full variable domain: GAGVSQSPSNKVTEKGKDVELRCDPISGHTALYWYRQSLGQGLEFLIYFQGNSAPDKSGLPSDRFSAERTGGSVSTLTIQRTQQEDSAVYLCASSWTSGWGDTQYFGPGTRLTVL.

V usage is TRBV7-9 and J usage is TRBJ1-3; D may be TRBD1 (6 bases). The CDR3 spans 14 residues. CDR1 and CDR2 from the germline V gene are SEHNR and FQNEAQ (reference sequence). The V gene lost 8 bases and the J gene lost 1 base, with 12 bases spanning the gap. The CDR3 bases are TGTGCCAGCGGACAGACCTCTTCTGGAAACACCATATATTTT. Amino acid sequence: CASGQTSSGNTIYF.

The V gene is TRBV7-9, the J gene TRBJ2-1, with no clear D. The length of the CDR3 is 12 residues. Germline assignment: CDR1 SEHNR and CDR2 FQNEAQ (reference sequence). V lost 7 bases, J lost 9 bases, and 13 bases lay in between. In DNA, the CDR3 is TGTGCCAGCAACTTCGACATCCGTGAGCAGTTCTTC. Translating gives CASNFDIREQFF.

V and J are TRBV5-1 and TRBJ1-2; D unresolved. Between the trimmed V and J ends, which lost 5 bases and 7 bases, there was a span of 9 bases. Germline CDR1 reads SGHRS; CDR2 reads YFSETQ. The CDR3 runs to 11 residues. CDR3 in amino acids: CASRRDRGYTF. The CDR3, as DNA: TGCGCCAGCAGGAGGGATCGTGGCTACACCTTC.

The CDR3 region is CASSPPLIMAPMGRDNEQFF. Here the CDR3 DNA reads TGTGCCAGCTCACCACCGCTCATTATGGCCCCAATGGGCAGGGACAATGAGCAGTTCTTC. The J gene is TRBJ2-1, the V gene TRBV18, with D possibly matching TRBD1 (5 bases). The CDR3 consists of 20 residues. V was clipped by 0 bases and J by 5 bases, with 26 bases between them. Germline V gives CDR1 KGHSH, CDR2 LQKENI.

The V call is TRBV5-6, the J call TRBJ2-1; D gene uncertain. Trimming left V 4 bases short and J 14 bases short, with 13 bases between. Germline V gene lookup returns CDR1 SGHDT and CDR2 YYEEEE. The CDR3 totals 11 residues. CDR3 sequence: CASSVQAQKFF. In DNA form, the CDR3 reads TGTGCCAGCAGCGTTCAGGCTCAAAAGTTCTTC.

The J gene is TRBJ1-1, the V gene TRBV28, with 10 bases fitting TRBD1. J was trimmed by 4 bases and V by 3 bases; bases with no gene match: 2. This CDR3 region has 14 residues. Germline V gene sequence: CDR1 MDHEN, CDR2 SYDVKM. The CDR3 DNA follows: TGTGCCAGCAGTTTGGGACAGGGGAGCACTGAAGCTTTCTTT. Its protein product is CASSLGQGSTEAFF.

This sequence joins TRBV27 and TRBJ2-7; D may be TRBD2 (7 bases). V was clipped by 6 bases and J by 2 bases, with 20 bases between them. The CDR3 runs 16 residues. Per germline, CDR1 MNHEY and CDR2 SMNVEV (reference sequence). CDR3 protein: CASSFRGEGGPYEQYF. In nucleotides, the CDR3 is TGTGCCAGCAGCTTCCGAGGGGAGGGGGGGCCCTACGAGCAGTACTTC.

There are a few counts of this clone. One end of the junction varies from germline; a read error may be responsible. The gene calls are TRBV10-1 and TRBJ2-2; D unresolved. Germline V CDR1 and CDR2: WNHNN, SYGVQD (reference sequence). This CDR3 has 13 residues. CDR3 nucleotides: TGCGCCAGCAGTCCCCTAAACAGCGGGGAGCTGTTTTTT. Translating gives CASSPLNSGELFF.

The chain's CDR3 is CASSPPTGVDSPLHF. The CDR3 DNA reads as TGTGCCAGCAGCCCCCCGACAGGGGTAGATTCACCCCTCCACTTT. The chain employs TRBV28 and TRBJ1-6; TRBD1 matches at 8 bases. With 6 bases clipped from V and 8 bases from J, the junction kept 9 bases outside the gene matches. Germline CDR1 reads MDHEN; CDR2 reads SYDVKM. The CDR3 consists of 15 residues.

This clone was counted once. This chain connects TRBV5-1 to TRBJ1-1; 8 bases agree with TRBD1. This CDR3 is 15 amino acids long. V shed 1 base, J shed 3 bases, and the junction held 5 bases outside the gene matches. Germline-derived CDR1 and CDR2 are SGHRS and YFSETQ. This chain's CDR3 is CASSLLSRGHTEAFF. For the CDR3, the DNA is TGCGCCAGCAGCTTGCTGTCCAGGGGGCACACTGAAGCTTTCTTT.